The 4 T cell receptor beta chains reported below all come from one sample, sequenced in a study of blood T cells in healthy people across ages. A sample-barcoded 5' primer and a J-beta primer mix were used in a second PCR of roughly 7 to 11 cycles. One entry per CDR3 protein results from TCRdb running MiXCR on the 5' RACE reads. Of 1.5 million to 2 million distinct CDR3 sequences in the sample, around half were seen once. Sequencing used blood. The receptors were gathered from a woman aged 40 to 50 in good health.

The rearrangement uses TRBV7-2 and TRBJ2-7, with TRBD1 matching over 10 bases. Germline values: CDR1 SGHTA, CDR2 FQGNSA. Trimming removed 5 bases from V and 1 base from J; junction bases left unmatched: 8. The CDR3 runs to 16 residues. DNA of the CDR3: TGTGCCAGCAGCAAGCCCGGGACAGGGGTGTCCTACGAGCAGTACTTC. The encoded protein is CASSKPGTGVSYEQYF.

The V call is TRBV5-8, the J call TRBJ2-3, with D perhaps TRBD1 (5 bases). CDR1 and CDR2 from the germline V gene are SGHTS and YDEGEE. Trimming removed 6 bases at V and 6 bases at J, with 11 bases between. This CDR3 has 12 residues. The CDR3 spells CASNGPGDTQYF. The CDR3 region has the DNA TGTGCCAGCAATGGGCCAGGGGATACGCAGTATTTT.

This clonotype was counted only a few times. The chain uses TRBV7-2 and TRBJ2-3, with 7 bases matching TRBD2. This CDR3 spans 13 amino acids. J was trimmed by 7 bases and V by 5 bases; bases with no gene match: 6. CDR1 is SGHTA and CDR2 is FQGNSA in the germline V gene. DNA for the CDR3: TGTGCCAGCAGCCGCGGGGGACGGCATACGCAGTATTTT. Translating gives CASSRGGRHTQYF.

The CDR3 sequence: CASNLGPANTEAFF. CDR3 bases: TGTGCCAGCAATTTGGGGCCAGCGAACACTGAAGCTTTCTTT. J is TRBJ1-1 and V is TRBV2; the D gene is possibly TRBD1 (5 bases). Trimming cost V 7 bases and J 1 base, with 13 bases left between them. The CDR3 covers 14 residues. Germline assignment: CDR1 SNHLY and CDR2 FYNNEI.